This T cell receptor (beta chain) was captured by sequencing in a study of identical twins (dated by TCRdb to 2016 to 2017). Concerning the study at large: To test whether fetal clonotypes persist, the study used deep sequencing on TCR alpha and beta repertoires from monozygotic twins, unrelated adults of various ages, and cord blood. To rule out contamination, the twin experiments were replicated at different times with different library preparation protocols. Summary of the overall study and its limitations: Invariant T cells such as MAIT and iNKT could partly confound zero-insertion analyses, although diverse VJ usage argued against such confounding for most clonotypes. In beta out-of-frame sequences, excess twin sharing was weaker, because having fewer shared sequences lowered the signal-to-noise ratio. Conclusions relied on cross-sectional statistical analysis, since the same donors could not be followed over many years. Abundant cord blood beta clonotypes carried fewer insertions; young adult naive repertoires showed a weaker similar trend, while memory repertoires showed none. In monozygotic twins, out-of-frame TCR alpha sharing was systematically underestimated by recombination models, although the models agreed with sharing between unrelated individuals. Out-of-frame TCR alpha sequences shared between twins showed an excess of low generation-probability sequences compared with coincidental sharing between unrelated individuals.

The receptor library was made with 5' RACE. The run used an Illumina HiSeq 2000. Template switching added a universal primer binding site, and the final cDNA carried a unique molecular identifier that allowed TCR cDNA molecules to be counted accurately. First-strand cDNA for TCR alpha and beta chains was synthesized from specific primers in the conserved constant-segment region. To control for contamination, each cDNA library was double barcoded with a SMART-Mk sample barcode plus Illumina barcodes. TruSeq adapter sequences along with Illumina sample barcodes were introduced in two successive PCR steps. TCR alpha and beta cDNA libraries were sequenced on the Illumina HiSeq platform with custom primers. The authors' analysis ran thus. Unique molecular identifiers were extracted from raw reads with MiGEC, and CDR3 positions were determined with MiXCR. For each individual, recombination models were inferred using an EM algorithm with the repgenHMM and IGoR tools. The tcR package in R was used for shared clonotype analysis, with sharing normalized by the product of cloneset sizes. To study raw recombination free of thymic and clonal selection effects, out-of-frame nonproductive sequences were analyzed. TCRdb reprocessing: public reads trimmed at Q25 with fastp, clones called with MiXCR, in-frame beta chains kept. Every entry covers one CDR3 protein and lists the most common genes and DNA from its rows. For this entry, the V and J calls and clone size follow TCRdb and not the study's own pipeline. This sample holds about 720,000 distinct CDR3 sequences; roughly 20% were observed only once. About an eighth of the sample is taken by the ten largest.

V gives up 3 bases and J gives up 0 bases, and the segment between their germline ends measures 12 bases. The cysteine opens and the phenylalanine closes a CDR3 of 15 amino acids. The kept DNA is CDR3 alone, 45 bases in frame from the first base. Looking up the germline V gene yields CDR1 SGHAT and CDR2 FQNNGV. Note on this clonotype: The antigen it binds to is not known. No much larger clone exists at a distance of one base, and base qualities are not known.

Every donor in the study was a healthy Caucasian. The twin cohort comprised three pairs of female monozygotic twins, all aged roughly 18 to 30 years. Peripheral blood mononuclear cells were the source from which RNA for the TCR libraries was isolated. The same data also went into a second study, on T cells expressing NK-cell markers. The second study's authors report: In sorted CD3+CD56+NKG2C+, CD3+CD56+NKG2C- and CD3+CD56-NKG2C+ T-cell subsets from 8 or 9 donors, TCR beta-chain repertoires were profiled. Of the eight sequenced donors, seven were found to be HCMV-seropositive and one was found to be HCMV-seronegative. In several experiments an anti-gammadeltaTCR antibody was added to restrict sorting to alphabetaTCR-expressing T cells. In several donors, the dominant CD3+CD56+NKG2C+ clonotypes were found to rank among the top 10 CD8+ clonotypes and to make up 1.0-7.0% of CD8+ T cells. Those dominant clonotypes were again the most abundant among CD3+CD56-NKG2C+ cells in a few donors, at about 28.3-65%. Whether the expanded NKG2C-expressing T cell clones were specific for HCMV antigens was left unclear. The eight sequenced donors were randomly selected healthy volunteers, three men and five women. HCMV-specific IgG was detected in serum with a commercial ELISA kit to determine HCMV serostatus. Bulk peripheral blood T-cell repertoires were additionally sequenced from unsorted PBMC for several donors. MIGEC handled demultiplexing of the reads and grouping by UMI, while MiTCR was used to assemble and quantify clonotypes. To exclude erroneous sequences, only TCR cDNA sequences supported by at least two reads were retained. The tcR package was used for downstream repertoire analysis, with clonotypes matched between fractions based on CDR3 nucleotide sequence plus V segment. VDJmatch was used to annotate antigen specificity against VDJdb, with one amino acid substitution in CDR3 permitted.

The source material was PBMCs. The sequence was obtained from a woman younger than 30 in good health. The chain couples TRBV11-2 to TRBJ2-7, with TRBD2 as a weak D call on 5 bases. The CDR3 sequence is CASSFSGSLSYEQYF. The bases are TGTGCCAGCAGCTTCAGTGGGAGTCTCTCCTACGAGCAGTACTTC.